This TCR beta chain was retrieved from a study of blood T cell repertoires in COVID-19. Background on the study: Acute and convalescent COVID-19 samples came from the United States, Italy and Spain.

There are 12 residues in the CDR3. Per the germline V gene, CDR1 is SGHRS and CDR2 is YFSETQ. Between the trimmed V and J ends, which lost 2 bases and 6 bases, there was a span of 9 bases. In the study's own analysis: Amplification from reference gene primers served as the basis for estimated nucleated cell counts. Some clones are missing from TCRdb's copy, which holds only in-frame ones; the method was immunoSEQ multiplex PCR. D and trimming come from the DNA, and the V and J calls and clone size come from that table. The sample lists roughly 97,000 clones; roughly 80% were seen once. Material: peripheral blood. This receptor was obtained from a woman older than 75 with active or convalescent COVID-19. This chain joins TRBV5-1 and TRBJ2-7; possibly TRBD1 for D (6 bases). The CDR3 coding sequence is TGCGCCAGCAGCTTATGGGGGCGCGAGCAGTACTTC. Translated: CASSLWGREQYF. The variable domain in full, completed from reference TRBV5-1 and TRBJ2-7, reads KAGVTQTPRYLIKTRGQQVTLSCSPISGHRSVSWYQQTPGQGLQFLFEYFSETQRNKGNFPGRFSGRQFSNSRSEMNVSTLELGDSALYLCASSLWGREQYFGPGTRLTVT.